The clone carrying this T cell receptor beta chain was counted ten times or more. The germline V gene encodes CDR1 MNHEY and CDR2 SVGAGI. CDR3 length: 15 residues. V lost 4 bases to trimming and J lost 3 bases, with 14 bases between them. The record originates from a study of neurological immune-mediated disorders. TCRdb recomputed calls from the 5' RACE reads with MiXCR, one row per CDR3 protein. Altogether some 53,000 distinct CDR3 sequences are present, about 15% being singletons, with the ten largest covering roughly 4.4%. The TCR comes from a man aged 55 to 69 in good health. This rearrangement joins TRBV6-5 to TRBJ2-3; D tentatively reads TRBD1 or TRBD2 (5 bases each). The sequenced material came from PBMCs. CDR3 in amino acids: CASSSGRIATDTQYF. In nucleotides, the CDR3 is TGTGCCAGCAGTTCGGGACGAATTGCAACAGATACGCAGTATTTT.